Listed below are T cell receptor beta chains from one sample, sequenced in a study of T cell repertoires in cytomegalovirus infection. These receptors lack a known antigen. Using its own MiXCR run on the reads, TCRdb lists one record per CDR3 protein. The top ten clones hold 20% of a sample with roughly 310,000 distinct CDR3 sequences, almost 30% of them seen once. The sequencing used cultured PBMCs, collected from culture after CMV antigen stimulation. The origin of the receptors is a human donor in good health (CMV status not recorded). Some clones in this sample may be carry-over from other donors' samples. Both conserved end residues are part of each CDR3. The order of the fields is CDR3 protein, V gene, J gene.

CASSQCPGYEQYF	TRBV23-1	TRBJ2-7
CATSSGFGTISGNTIYF	TRBV15	TRBJ1-3
CASSLATGNEKLFF	TRBV7-9	TRBJ1-4
CATSDYGGYNEQFF	TRBV24-1	TRBJ2-1
CASSADRALHF	TRBV2	TRBJ1-6
CASSLEWGGTGSTEAFF	TRBV27	TRBJ1-1
CASSEPLMEITEAFF	TRBV25-1	TRBJ1-1
CASSFEGHQVSPLHF	TRBV27	TRBJ1-6
CASSSSIRTGNEKLFF	TRBV7-8	TRBJ1-4
CASSFSVRAASDTQYF	TRBV28	TRBJ2-3
CASSLSSGRVSSYNEQFF	TRBV11-3	TRBJ2-1
CASSPRDRAFEQYF	TRBV18	TRBJ2-7